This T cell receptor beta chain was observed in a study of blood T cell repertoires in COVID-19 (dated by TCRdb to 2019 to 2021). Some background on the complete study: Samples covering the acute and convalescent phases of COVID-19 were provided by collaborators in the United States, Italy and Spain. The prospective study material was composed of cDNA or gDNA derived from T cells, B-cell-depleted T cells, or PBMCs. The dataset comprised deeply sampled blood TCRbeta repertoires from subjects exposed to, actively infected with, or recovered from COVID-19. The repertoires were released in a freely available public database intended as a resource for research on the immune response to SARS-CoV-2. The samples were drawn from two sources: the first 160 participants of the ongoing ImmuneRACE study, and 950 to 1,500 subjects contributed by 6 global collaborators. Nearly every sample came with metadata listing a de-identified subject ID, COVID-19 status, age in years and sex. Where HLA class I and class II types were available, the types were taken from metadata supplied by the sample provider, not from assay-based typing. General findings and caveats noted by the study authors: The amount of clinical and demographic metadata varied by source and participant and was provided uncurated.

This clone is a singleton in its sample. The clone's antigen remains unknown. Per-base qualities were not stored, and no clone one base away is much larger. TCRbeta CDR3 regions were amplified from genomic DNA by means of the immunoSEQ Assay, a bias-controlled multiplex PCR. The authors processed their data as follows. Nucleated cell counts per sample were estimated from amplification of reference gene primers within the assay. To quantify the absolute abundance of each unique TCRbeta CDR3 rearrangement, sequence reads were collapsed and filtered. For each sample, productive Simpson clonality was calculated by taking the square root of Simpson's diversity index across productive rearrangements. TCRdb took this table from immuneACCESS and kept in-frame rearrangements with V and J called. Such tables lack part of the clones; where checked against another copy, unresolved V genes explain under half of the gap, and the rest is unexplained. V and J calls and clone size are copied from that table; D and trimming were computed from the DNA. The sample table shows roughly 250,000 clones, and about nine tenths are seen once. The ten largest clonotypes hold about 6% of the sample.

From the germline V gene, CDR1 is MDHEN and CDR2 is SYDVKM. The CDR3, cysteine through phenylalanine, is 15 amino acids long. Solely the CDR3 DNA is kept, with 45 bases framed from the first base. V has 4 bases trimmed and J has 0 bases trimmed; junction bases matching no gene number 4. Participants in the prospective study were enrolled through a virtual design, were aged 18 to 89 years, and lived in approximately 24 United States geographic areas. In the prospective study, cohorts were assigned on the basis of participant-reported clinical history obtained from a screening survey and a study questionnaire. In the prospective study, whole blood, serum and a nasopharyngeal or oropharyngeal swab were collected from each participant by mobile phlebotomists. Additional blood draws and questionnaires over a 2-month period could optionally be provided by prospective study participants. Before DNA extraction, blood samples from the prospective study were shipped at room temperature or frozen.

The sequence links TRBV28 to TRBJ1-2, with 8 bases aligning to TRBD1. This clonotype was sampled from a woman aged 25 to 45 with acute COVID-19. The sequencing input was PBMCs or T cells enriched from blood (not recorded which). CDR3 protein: CASSSTTGANYGYTF. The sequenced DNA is TGTGCCAGCAGTTCAACGACAGGGGCTAACTATGGCTACACCTTC.